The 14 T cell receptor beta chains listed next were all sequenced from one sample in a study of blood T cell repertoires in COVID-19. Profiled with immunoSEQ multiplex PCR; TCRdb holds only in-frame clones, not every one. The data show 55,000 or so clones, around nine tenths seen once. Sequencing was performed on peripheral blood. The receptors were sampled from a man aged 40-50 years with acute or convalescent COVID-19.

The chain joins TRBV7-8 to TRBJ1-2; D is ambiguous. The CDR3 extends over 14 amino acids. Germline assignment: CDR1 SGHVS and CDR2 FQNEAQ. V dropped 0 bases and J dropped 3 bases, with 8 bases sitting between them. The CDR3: CASSLARAHYGYTF. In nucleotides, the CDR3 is TGTGCCAGCAGCTTAGCCCGCGCCCACTATGGCTACACCTTC. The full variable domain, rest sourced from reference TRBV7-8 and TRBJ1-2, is GAGVSQSPRYKVAKRGQDVALRCDPISGHVSLFWYQQALGQGPEFLTYFQNEAQLDKSGLPSDRFFAERPEGSVSTLKIQRTQQEDSAVYLCASSLARAHYGYTFGSGTRLTVV.

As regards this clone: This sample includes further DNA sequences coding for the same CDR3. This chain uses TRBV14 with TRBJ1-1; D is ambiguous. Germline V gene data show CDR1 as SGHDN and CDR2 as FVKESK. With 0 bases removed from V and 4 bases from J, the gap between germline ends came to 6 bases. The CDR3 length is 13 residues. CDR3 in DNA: TGTGCCAGCAGCCAAGATCGTTCCACTGAAGCTTTCTTT. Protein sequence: CASSQDRSTEAFF.

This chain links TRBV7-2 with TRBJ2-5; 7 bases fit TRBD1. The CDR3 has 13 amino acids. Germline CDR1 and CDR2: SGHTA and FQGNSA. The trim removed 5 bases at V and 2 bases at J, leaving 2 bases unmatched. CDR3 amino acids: CASSRQGQETQYF. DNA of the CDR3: TGTGCCAGCAGCCGACAGGGACAAGAGACCCAGTACTTC.

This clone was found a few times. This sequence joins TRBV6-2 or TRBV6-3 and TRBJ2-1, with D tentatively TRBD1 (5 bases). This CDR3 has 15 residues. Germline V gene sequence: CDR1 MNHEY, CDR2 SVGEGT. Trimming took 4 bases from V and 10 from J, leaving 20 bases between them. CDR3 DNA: TGTGCCAGCAGTTCTCGGTGGGGCGGAGTGCTGGAGCAGTTCTTC. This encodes CASSSRWGGVLEQFF.

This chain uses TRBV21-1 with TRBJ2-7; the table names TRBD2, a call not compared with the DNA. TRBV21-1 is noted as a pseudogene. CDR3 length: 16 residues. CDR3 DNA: TGTGCCAGCAGCAAAGTATTAGGAGGGGATTGGGACGAGCAGTACTTC. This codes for CASSKVLGGDWDEQYF.

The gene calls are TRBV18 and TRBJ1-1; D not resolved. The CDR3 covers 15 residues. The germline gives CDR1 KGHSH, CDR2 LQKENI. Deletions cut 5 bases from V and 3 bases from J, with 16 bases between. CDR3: CASSSSAGWDTEAFF. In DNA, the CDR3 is TGTGCCAGCTCATCTTCAGCGGGATGGGACACTGAAGCTTTCTTT.

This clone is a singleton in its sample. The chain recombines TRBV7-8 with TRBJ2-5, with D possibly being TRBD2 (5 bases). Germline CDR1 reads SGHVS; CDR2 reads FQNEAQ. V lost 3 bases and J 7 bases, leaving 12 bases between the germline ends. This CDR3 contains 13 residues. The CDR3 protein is CASSLRGRGTQYF. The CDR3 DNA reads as TGTGCCAGCAGCTTGCGAGGCCGGGGGACCCAGTACTTC.

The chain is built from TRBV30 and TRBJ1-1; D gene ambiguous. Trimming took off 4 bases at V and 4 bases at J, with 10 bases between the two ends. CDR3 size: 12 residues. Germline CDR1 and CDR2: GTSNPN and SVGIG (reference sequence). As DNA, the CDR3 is TGTGCCTGGACCCGAGGGTCCACTGAAGCTTTCTTT. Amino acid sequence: CAWTRGSTEAFF.

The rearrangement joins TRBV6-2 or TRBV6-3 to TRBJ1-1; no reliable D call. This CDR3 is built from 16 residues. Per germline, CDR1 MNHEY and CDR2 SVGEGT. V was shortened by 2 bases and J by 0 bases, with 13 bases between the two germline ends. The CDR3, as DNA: TGTGCCAGCAGTTACGTCATTGGGGAGATGAACACTGAAGCTTTCTTT. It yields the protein CASSYVIGEMNTEAFF.

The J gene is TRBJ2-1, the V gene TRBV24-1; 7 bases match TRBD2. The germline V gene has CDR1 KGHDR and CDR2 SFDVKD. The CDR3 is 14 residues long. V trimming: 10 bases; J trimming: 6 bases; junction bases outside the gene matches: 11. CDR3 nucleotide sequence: TGTGCCACTGGGGGGGGGTATAACGGCAATGAGCAGTTCTTC. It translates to CATGGGYNGNEQFF.

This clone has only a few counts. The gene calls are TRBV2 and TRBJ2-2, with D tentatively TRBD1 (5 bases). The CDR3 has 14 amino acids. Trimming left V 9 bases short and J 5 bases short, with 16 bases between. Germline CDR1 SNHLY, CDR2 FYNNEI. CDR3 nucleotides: TGTGCCAGTGGGCTAGGGGCATGGACCGGGGAGCTGTTTTTT. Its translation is CASGLGAWTGELFF.

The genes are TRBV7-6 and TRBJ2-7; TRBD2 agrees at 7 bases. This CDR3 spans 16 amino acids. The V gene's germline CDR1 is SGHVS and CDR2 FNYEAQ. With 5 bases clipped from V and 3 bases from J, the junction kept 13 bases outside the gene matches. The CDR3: CASSASRDYNFYEQYF. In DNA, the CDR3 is TGTGCCAGCAGCGCCTCCCGGGACTACAATTTCTACGAGCAGTACTTC. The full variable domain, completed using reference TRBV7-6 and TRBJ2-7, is GAGVSQSPRYKVTKRGQDVALRCDPISGHVSLYWYRQALGQGPEFLTYFNYEAQQDKSGLPNDRFSAERPEGSISTLTIQRTEQRDSAMYRCASSASRDYNFYEQYFGPGTRLTVT.

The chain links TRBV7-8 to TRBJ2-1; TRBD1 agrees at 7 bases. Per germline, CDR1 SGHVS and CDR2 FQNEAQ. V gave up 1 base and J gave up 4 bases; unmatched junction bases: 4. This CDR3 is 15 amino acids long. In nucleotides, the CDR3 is TGTGCCAGCAGCTTAGAATCACAGGGGTACAATGAGCAGTTCTTC. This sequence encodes CASSLESQGYNEQFF.

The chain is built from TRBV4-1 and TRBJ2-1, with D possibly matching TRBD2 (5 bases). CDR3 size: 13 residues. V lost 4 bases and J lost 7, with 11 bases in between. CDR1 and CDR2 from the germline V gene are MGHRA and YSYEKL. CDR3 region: CASSPLSGNEQFF. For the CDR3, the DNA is TGCGCCAGCAGCCCTCTGTCGGGGAATGAGCAGTTCTTC.